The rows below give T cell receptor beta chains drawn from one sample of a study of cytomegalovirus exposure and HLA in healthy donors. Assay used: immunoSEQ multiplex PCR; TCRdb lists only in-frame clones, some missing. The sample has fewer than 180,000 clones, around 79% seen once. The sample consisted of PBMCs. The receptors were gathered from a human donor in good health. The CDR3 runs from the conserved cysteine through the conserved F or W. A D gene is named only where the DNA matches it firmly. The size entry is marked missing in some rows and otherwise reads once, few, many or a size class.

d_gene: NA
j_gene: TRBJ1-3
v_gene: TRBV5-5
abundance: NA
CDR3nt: TGTGCCAGCAGCGCGCCCAGGGGCTCTGGAAACACCATATATTTT
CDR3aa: CASSAPRGSGNTIYF

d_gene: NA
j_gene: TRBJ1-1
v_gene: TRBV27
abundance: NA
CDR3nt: TGTGCCAGCAGTTTTGCGGCAGGGGTTACTGAAGCTTTCTTT
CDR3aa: CASSFAAGVTEAFF

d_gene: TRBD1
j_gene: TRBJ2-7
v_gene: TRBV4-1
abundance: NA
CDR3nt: TGCGCCAGCAGCCAAGATATGCAGGGGGCTTACGAGCAGTACTTC
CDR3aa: CASSQDMQGAYEQYF

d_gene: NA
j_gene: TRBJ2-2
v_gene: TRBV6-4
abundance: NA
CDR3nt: TGTGCCAGCAGCGAGGAATTGGCGACCGGGGAGCTGTTTTTT
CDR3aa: CASSEELATGELFF

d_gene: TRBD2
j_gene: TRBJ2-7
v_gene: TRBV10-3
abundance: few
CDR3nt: TGTGCCATCAGCCAGGGACTAGCGGGAGGCAGGACCTACGAGCAGTACTTC
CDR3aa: CAISQGLAGGRTYEQYF

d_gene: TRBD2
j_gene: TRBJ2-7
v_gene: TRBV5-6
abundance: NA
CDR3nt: TGTGCCAGCAGCTTGGGACTAGCGGGGGATGCCTTCTCCTACGAGCAGTACTTC
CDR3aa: CASSLGLAGDAFSYEQYF

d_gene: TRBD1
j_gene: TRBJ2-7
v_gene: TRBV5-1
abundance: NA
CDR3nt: TGCGCCAGCAGGTCGGGACAGGATACCTACGAGCAGTACTTC
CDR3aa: CASRSGQDTYEQYF

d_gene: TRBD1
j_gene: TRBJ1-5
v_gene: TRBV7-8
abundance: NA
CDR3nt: TGTGCCAGCAGCTTGGACAGGTATAGCAATCAGCCCCAGCATTTT
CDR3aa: CASSLDRYSNQPQHF

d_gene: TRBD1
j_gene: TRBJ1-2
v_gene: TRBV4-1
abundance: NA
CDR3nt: TGCGCCAGCAGCCAAGATGAATTCTCGGGGACAGCCGACTATGGCTACACCTTC
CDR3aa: CASSQDEFSGTADYGYTF

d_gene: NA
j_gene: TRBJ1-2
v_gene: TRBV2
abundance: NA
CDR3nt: TGTGCCAGCAGTGGGTACAGGATCAACTATGGCTACACCTTC
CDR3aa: CASSGYRINYGYTF

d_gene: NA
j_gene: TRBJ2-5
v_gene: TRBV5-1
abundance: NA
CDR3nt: TGCGCCAGCAGCTCTGGGTTGAAACTAAAGGAGGAGACCCAGTACTTC
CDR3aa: CASSSGLKLKEETQYF

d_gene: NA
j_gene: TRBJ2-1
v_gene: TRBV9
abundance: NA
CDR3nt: TGTGCCAGCAGCGCTGACTATCCCTCCTACAATGAGCAGTTCTTC
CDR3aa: CASSADYPSYNEQFF

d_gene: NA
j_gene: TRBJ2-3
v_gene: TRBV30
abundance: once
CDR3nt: TGTGCCTGGAGTGTCCCACGGACAGCCGGAGATACGCAGTATTTT
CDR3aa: CAWSVPRTAGDTQYF

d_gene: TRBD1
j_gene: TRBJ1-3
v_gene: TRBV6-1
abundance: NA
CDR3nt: TGTGCCAGCAGTAATGACAGGGCCCCTTTCACCATATATTTT
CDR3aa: CASSNDRAPFTIYF

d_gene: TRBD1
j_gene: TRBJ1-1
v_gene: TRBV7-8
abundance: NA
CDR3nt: TGTGCCAGCAGCTTAGGGGACAGGGGATTTTTGGCTTTCTTT
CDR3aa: CASSLGDRGFLAFF

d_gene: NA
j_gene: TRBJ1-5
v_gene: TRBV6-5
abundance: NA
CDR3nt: TGTGCCAGCAGCGCAGGAGGAGTTAGCAATCAGCCCCAGCATTTT
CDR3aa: CASSAGGVSNQPQHF

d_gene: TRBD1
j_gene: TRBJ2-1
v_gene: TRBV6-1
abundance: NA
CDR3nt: TGTGCCAGCAGTGAACTCGGGACAGGGGGCTATATTCGGCAGTTCTTC
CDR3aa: CASSELGTGGYIRQFF

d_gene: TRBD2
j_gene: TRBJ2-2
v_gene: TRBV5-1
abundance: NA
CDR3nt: TGCGCCAGCAGCCCCACTAGCGGGAGTTTAGCCGGGGAGCTGTTTTTT
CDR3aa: CASSPTSGSLAGELFF

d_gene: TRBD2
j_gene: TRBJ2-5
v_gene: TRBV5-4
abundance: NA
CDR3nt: TGTGCCAGCAGCTTGTTTCTAGCGAGCGGGGGTGGAGAGACCCAGTACTTC
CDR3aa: CASSLFLASGGGETQYF

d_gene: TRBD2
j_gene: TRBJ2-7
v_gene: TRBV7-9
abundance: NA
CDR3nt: TGTGCCAGCAGCTCCATACTAGGACTAGCGGGAGCAGTCGAGCAGTACTTC
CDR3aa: CASSSILGLAGAVEQYF

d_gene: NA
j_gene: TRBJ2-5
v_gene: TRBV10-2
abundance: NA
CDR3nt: TGCGCCAATGTCCTAGCGATTGGGGGAGAGACCCAGTACTTC
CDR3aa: CANVLAIGGETQYF

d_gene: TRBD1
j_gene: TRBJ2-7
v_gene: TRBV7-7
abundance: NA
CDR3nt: TGTGCCAGCAACCAAAAATGTGGGACAGGGCCCTCCTACGAGCAGTACTTC
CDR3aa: CASNQKCGTGPSYEQYF

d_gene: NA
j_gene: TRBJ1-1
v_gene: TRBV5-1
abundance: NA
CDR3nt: TGCGCCAGCAGCTGGGGGGACGGACCTCGACCGGAAGCTTTCTTT
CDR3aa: CASSWGDGPRPEAFF

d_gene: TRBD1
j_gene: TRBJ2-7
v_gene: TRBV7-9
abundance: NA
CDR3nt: TGTGCCAGCAGCAATCAGGGGGCCTACGAGCAGTACTTC
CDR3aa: CASSNQGAYEQYF

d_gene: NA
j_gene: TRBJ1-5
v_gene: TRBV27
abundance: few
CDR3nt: TGTGCCAGCAGTTTACAGGGGATCGGCCAGCCCCAGCATTTT
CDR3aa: CASSLQGIGQPQHF

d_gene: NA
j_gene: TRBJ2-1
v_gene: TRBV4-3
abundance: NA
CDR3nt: TGCGCCAGCAGCCAAGAGCGGTACTCCTACAATGAGCAGTTCTTC
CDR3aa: CASSQERYSYNEQFF

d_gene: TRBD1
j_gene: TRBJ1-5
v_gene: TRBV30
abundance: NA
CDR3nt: TGTGCCTGGACTAATACAGGGGTGGGTCAGCCCCAGCATTTT
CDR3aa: CAWTNTGVGQPQHF

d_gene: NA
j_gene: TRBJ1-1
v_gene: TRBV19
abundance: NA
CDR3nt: TGTGCCAGTAGTATAACAGGTCCCGCAGGGGTCGCTGAAGCTTTCTTT
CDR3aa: CASSITGPAGVAEAFF